This TCR beta chain was recorded in a study of blood T cell repertoires in COVID-19. Background on the study: The origin of the acute and convalescent COVID-19 samples was the United States, Italy and Spain. T cells, B-cell-depleted T cells, or PBMCs supplied cDNA or gDNA.

In the source study's methods: Amplification from reference gene primers served as the basis for estimated nucleated cell counts. TCRdb keeps only in-frame clones here, not all; method: immunoSEQ multiplex PCR. V, J and clone size reflect that table, while D and trimming were determined from the DNA. The sample contains roughly 140,000 clones, approximately 81% of which appear only once. Followed over time, Seattle patients had been enrolled while infection was active. Germline V CDR1 and CDR2: SGHKS, YYEKEE (reference sequence). The CDR3 length is 15 residues. V lost 2 bases to trimming and J lost 10 bases; unmatched junction nucleotides: 11.

This rearrangement joins TRBV5-5 to TRBJ2-1, with TRBD2 matching 8 bases. Sequencing was performed on peripheral blood. The TCR comes from a woman between 55 and 75 years old with COVID-19, enrolled during active disease. The CDR3 reads CASSFGTGGPREQFF. In nucleotides, the CDR3 is TGTGCCAGCAGCTTTGGTACGGGAGGGCCGAGGGAGCAGTTCTTC.